The rows below give T cell receptor beta chains drawn from one sample of a study of blood T cell repertoires in COVID-19. Clones were sequenced by immunoSEQ multiplex PCR, and TCRdb holds only the in-frame ones, with some missing. The table shows 100,000 to 150,000 clones, with roughly 90% occurring only once. The sample comprised peripheral blood. The receptors here all came from a man between 50 and 59 years old with acute or convalescent COVID-19. Both conserved end residues are trimmed from each CDR3. Part of the rows lack a size; the others show once, few, many or a class for expanded clones.

v_call	j_call	clone_size	cdr3_aa
TRBV27	TRBJ2-3	.	ASSPLAGVTDTQY
TRBV27	TRBJ1-5	.	ASRRQGSPYPH
TRBV4-1	TRBJ1-1	few	ASSGRTANTEAF
TRBV6-6	TRBJ1-2	.	ASGDRGRGYT
TRBV7-2	TRBJ2-7	once	ASSLGLSYEQY
TRBV21-1	TRBJ2-7	.	ASRPSGVGYEQY
TRBV7-2	TRBJ2-7	.	ASGAGSHPYEQY
TRBV2	TRBJ1-2	.	ASSRRQRTNYGYT
TRBV29-1	TRBJ2-7	.	SVPGHLSYEQY
TRBV10-3	TRBJ2-3	once	AISPSGRDTDTQY
TRBV7-2	TRBJ1-5	.	ASSPQGAPQPQH
TRBV5-1	TRBJ1-3	.	ASSSLHNSGNTIY
TRBV2	TRBJ1-6	.	ASRSRDSLNSPLH
TRBV7-9	TRBJ2-2	.	ASSWSGGGTGELF
TRBV7-2	TRBJ2-5	few	ASSRGQGARQETQY
TRBV19	TRBJ2-6	.	ASTSTQGRWAGANVLT
TRBV19	TRBJ2-4	few	ASSIRAGNKNIQY
TRBV3-1/TRBV3-2	TRBJ2-7	.	ASSQVGAGKREQY
TRBV4-2	TRBJ2-2	.	ASSQRTSGGTGELF
TRBV6-6	TRBJ2-7	.	ASSYAGQGYEQY
TRBV27	TRBJ2-1	.	ASRPGLGSLREQF
TRBV5-1	TRBJ2-5	.	ASSLQGGNQETQY
TRBV18	TRBJ2-7	.	ASSRGQPYEQY
TRBV7-9	TRBJ2-4	.	ASSAYRGRDDKNIQY
TRBV7-2	TRBJ2-3	.	ASSPSGTRGDTQY
TRBV6-5	TRBJ2-1	.	ASSYVGQDEQF
TRBV12-3/TRBV12-4	TRBJ1-1	.	ASSFQENTEAF
TRBV6-2/TRBV6-3	TRBJ1-2	.	ASSYPGSGYT
TRBV4-1	TRBJ2-3	.	ASSPSLEDTQY
TRBV29-1	TRBJ1-5	once	SVGAQGQPQH
TRBV29-1	TRBJ2-1	.	SVEDDSSPLQF
TRBV11-2	TRBJ1-2	.	ASSPGTVTYGYT
TRBV13	TRBJ2-7	.	ASSFLAGEQY
TRBV6-2/TRBV6-3	TRBJ2-7	.	ASSPPRSGGQY
TRBV24-1	TRBJ1-2	.	ATSDRQGVNYGYT
TRBV30	TRBJ1-3	.	AWSVGTSSGNTIY
TRBV19	TRBJ2-1	.	ASNQPGGRTYNEQF
TRBV6-6	TRBJ1-5	.	ASSYPGAGQPQH
TRBV19	TRBJ2-2	.	ASSPPRLTGGHGELF
TRBV19	TRBJ1-2	once	ASSTRQRERLYGGYT